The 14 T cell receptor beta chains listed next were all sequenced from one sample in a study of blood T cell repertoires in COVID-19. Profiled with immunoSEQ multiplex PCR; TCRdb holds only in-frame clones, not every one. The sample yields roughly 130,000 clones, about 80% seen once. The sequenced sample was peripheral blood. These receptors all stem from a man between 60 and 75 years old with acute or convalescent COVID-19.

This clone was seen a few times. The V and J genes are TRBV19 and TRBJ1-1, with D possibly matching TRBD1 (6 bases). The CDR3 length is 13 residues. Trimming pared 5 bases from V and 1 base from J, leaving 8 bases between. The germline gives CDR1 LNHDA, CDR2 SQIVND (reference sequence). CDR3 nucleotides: TGTGCCAGTAGTGTACAGGGGAACACTGAAGCTTTCTTT. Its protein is CASSVQGNTEAFF.

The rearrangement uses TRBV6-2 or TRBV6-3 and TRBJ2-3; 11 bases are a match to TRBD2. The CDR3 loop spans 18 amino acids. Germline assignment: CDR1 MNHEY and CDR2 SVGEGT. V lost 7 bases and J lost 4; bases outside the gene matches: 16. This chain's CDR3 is CASTPLDGGLAGSDTQYF. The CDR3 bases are TGTGCCAGCACCCCCTTGGACGGCGGACTAGCGGGTTCAGATACGCAGTATTTT.

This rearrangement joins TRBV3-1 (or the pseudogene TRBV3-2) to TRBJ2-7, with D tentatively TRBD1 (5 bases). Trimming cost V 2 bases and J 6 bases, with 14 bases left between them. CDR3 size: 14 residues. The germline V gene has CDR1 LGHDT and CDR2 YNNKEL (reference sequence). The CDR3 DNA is TGTGCCAGCAGCCAACAACAGGCCTCCGGCGAGCAGTACTTC. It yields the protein CASSQQQASGEQYF.

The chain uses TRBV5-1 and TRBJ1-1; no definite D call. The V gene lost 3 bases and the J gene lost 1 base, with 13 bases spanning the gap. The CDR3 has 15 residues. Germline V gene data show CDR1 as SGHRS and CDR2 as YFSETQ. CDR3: CASSSQQAQNTEAFF. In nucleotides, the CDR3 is TGCGCCAGCAGCTCTCAGCAGGCTCAGAACACTGAAGCTTTCTTT.

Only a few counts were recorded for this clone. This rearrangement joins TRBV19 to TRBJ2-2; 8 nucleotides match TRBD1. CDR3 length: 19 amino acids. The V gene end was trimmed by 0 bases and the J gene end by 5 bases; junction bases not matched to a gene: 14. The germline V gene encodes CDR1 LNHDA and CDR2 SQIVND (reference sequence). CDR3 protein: CASSIDGPWTGLGTGELFF. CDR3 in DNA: TGTGCCAGTAGTATAGACGGGCCCTGGACAGGGTTGGGAACCGGGGAGCTGTTTTTT.

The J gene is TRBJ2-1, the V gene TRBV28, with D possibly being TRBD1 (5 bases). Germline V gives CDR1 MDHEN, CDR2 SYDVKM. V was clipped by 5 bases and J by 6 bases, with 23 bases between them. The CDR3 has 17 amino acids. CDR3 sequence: CASSPDFPPGSRNEQFF. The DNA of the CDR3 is TGTGCCAGCAGTCCGGATTTCCCCCCAGGGTCCCGCAATGAGCAGTTCTTC.

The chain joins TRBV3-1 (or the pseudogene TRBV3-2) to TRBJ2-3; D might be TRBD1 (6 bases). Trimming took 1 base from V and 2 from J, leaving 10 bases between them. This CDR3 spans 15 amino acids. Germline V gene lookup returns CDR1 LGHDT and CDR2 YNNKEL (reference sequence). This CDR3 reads CASSQVQGITDTQYF. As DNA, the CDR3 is TGTGCCAGCAGCCAAGTCCAGGGGATCACAGATACGCAGTATTTT.

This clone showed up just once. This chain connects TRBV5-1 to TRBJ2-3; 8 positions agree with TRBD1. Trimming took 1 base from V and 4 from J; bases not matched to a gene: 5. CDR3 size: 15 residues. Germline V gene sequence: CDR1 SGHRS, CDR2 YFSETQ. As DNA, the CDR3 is TGCGCCAGCAGCTTGTACCGACAGGGGCCAGATACGCAGTATTTT. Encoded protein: CASSLYRQGPDTQYF.

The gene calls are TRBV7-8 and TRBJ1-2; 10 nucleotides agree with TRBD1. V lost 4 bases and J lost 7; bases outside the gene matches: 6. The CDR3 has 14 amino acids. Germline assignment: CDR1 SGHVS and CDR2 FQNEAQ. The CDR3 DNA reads TGTGCCAGCAGCTCCATCGGGACAGGGGCTGGCTACACCTTC. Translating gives CASSSIGTGAGYTF.

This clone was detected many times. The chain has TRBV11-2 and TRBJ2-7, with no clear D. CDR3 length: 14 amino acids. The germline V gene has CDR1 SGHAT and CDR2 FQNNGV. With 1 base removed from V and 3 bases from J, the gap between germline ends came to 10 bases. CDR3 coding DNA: TGTGCCAGCAGCTTAGGGGCAGACCTCTACGAGCAGTACTTC. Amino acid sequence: CASSLGADLYEQYF. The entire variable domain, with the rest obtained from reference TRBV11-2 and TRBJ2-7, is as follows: EAGVAQSPRYKIIEKRQSVAFWCNPISGHATLYWYQQILGQGPKLLIQFQNNGVVDDSQLPKDRFSAERLKGVDSTLKIQPAKLEDSAVYLCASSLGADLYEQYFGPGTRLTVT.

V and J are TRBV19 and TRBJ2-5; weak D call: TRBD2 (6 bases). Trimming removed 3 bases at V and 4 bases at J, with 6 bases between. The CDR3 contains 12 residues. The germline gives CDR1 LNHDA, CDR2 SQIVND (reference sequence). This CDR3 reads CASSMGGETQYF. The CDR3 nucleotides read TGTGCCAGTAGTATGGGGGGAGAGACCCAGTACTTC.

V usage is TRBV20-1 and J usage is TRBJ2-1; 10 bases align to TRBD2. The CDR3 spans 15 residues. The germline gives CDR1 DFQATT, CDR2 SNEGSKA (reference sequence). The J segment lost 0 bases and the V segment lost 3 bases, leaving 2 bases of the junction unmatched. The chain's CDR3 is CSASASGSSYNEQFF. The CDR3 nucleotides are TGCAGTGCTAGTGCTAGCGGGAGCTCCTACAATGAGCAGTTCTTC.

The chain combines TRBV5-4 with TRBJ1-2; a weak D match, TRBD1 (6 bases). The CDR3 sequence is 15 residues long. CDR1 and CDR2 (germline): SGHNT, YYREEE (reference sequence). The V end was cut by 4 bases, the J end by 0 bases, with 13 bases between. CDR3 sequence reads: CASSITGTANYGYTF. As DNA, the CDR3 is TGTGCCAGCAGCATAACAGGGACGGCTAACTATGGCTACACCTTC.

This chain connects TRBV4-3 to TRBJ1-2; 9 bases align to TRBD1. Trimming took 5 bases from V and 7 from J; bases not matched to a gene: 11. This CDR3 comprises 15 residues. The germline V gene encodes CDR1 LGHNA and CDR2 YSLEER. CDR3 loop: CASSSSHWDRVGYTF. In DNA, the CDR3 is TGCGCCAGCAGCTCATCACACTGGGACAGGGTTGGCTACACCTTC.